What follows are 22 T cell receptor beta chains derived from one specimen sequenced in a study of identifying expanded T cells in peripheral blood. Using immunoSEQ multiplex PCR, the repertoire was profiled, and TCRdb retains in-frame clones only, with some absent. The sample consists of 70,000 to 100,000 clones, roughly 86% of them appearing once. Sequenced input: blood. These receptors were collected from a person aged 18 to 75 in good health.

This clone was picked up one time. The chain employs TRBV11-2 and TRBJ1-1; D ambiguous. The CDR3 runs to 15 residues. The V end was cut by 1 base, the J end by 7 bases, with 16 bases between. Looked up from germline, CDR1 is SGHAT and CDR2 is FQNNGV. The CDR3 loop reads CASSLAGGGTLEAFF. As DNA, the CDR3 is TGTGCCAGCAGCTTAGCCGGTGGCGGAACTCTTGAAGCTTTCTTT.

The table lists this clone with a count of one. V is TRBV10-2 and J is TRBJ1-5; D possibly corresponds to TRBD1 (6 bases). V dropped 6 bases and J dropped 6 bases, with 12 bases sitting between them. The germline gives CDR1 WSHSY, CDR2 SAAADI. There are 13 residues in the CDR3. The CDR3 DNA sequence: TGCGCCAGCAGCCTACAGGGAATTCAGCCCCAGCATTTT. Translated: CASSLQGIQPQHF.

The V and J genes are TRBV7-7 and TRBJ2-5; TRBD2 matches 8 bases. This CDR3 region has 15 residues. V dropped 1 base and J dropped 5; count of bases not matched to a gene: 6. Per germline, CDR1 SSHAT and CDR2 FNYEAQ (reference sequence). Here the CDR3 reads CASSLGGLVDETQYF. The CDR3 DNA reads TGTGCCAGCAGCTTAGGGGGACTAGTGGATGAGACCCAGTACTTC.

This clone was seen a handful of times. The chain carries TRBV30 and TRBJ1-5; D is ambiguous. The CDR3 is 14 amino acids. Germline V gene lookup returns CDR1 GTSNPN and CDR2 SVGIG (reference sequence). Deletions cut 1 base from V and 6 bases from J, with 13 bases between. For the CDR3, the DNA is TGTGCCTGGAGTGACGTCTCAGAGGTTCAGCCCCAGCATTTT. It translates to CAWSDVSEVQPQHF.

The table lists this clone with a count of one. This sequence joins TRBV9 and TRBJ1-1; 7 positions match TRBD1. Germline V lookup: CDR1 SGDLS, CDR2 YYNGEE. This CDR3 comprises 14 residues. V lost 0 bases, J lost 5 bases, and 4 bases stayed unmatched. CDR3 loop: CASSVGGGGTEAFF. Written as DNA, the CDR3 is TGTGCCAGCAGCGTAGGAGGGGGCGGTACTGAAGCTTTCTTT.

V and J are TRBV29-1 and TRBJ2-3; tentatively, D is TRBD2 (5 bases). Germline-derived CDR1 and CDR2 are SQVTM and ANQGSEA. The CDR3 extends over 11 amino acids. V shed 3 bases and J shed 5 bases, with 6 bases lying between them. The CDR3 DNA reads TGCAGCGTTGATGAGGGAGATACGCAGTATTTT. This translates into CSVDEGDTQYF.

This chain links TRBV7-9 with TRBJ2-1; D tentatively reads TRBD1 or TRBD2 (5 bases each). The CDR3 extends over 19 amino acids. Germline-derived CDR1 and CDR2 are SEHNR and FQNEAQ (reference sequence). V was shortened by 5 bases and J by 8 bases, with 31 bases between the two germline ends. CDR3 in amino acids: CASSLDRGTVANWGDEQFF. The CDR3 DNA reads TGTGCCAGCAGCCTCGACCGTGGGACGGTGGCCAACTGGGGCGATGAGCAGTTCTTC.

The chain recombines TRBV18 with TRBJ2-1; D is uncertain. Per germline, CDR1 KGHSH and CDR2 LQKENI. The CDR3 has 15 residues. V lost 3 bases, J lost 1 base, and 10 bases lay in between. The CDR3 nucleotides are TGTGCCAGCTCACCGACTCTTGAATCCTACAATGAGCAGTTCTTC. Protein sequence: CASSPTLESYNEQFF.

The CDR3 loop reads CASSQGVSNTEAFF. CDR3 DNA sequence: TGCGCCAGCAGCCAGGGAGTCTCGAACACTGAAGCTTTCTTT. This chain uses TRBV4-1 with TRBJ1-1, with unresolved D. The CDR3 contains 14 residues. The germline gives CDR1 MGHRA, CDR2 YSYEKL. Between the trimmed V and J ends, which lost 3 bases and 1 base, there was a span of 9 bases.

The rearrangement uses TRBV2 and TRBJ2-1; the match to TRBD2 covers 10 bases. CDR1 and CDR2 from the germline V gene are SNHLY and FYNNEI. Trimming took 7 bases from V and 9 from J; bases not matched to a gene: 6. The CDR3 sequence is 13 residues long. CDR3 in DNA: TGTGCCAGCATGAGGCTAGCGGGAGTTGAGCAGTTCTTC. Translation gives CASMRLAGVEQFF.

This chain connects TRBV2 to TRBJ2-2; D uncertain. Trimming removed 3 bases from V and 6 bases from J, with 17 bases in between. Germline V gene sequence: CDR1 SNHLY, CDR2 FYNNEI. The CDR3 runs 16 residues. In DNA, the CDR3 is TGTGCCAGCAGTGAGACGTATATCCCCGTCGCCGGGGAGCTGTTTTTT. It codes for CASSETYIPVAGELFF.

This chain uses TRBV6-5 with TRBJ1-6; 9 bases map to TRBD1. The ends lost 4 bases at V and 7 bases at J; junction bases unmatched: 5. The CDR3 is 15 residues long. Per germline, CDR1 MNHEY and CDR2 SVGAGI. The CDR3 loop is CASSLTGTGNSPLHF. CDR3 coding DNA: TGTGCCAGCAGTTTAACCGGGACAGGGAATTCACCCCTCCACTTT.

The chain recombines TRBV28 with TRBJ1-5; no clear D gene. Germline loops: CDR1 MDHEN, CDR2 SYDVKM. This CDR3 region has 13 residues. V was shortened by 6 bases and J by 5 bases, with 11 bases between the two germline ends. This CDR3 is CASRILGDQPQHF. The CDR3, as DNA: TGTGCCAGCAGGATACTCGGGGATCAGCCCCAGCATTTT.

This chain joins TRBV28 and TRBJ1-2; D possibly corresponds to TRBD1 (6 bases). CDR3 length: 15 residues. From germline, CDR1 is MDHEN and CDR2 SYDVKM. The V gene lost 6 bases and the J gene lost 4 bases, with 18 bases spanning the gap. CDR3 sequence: CASSHQDSPLYGYTF. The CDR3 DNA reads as TGTGCCAGCAGCCATCAGGACAGTCCACTCTATGGCTACACCTTC.

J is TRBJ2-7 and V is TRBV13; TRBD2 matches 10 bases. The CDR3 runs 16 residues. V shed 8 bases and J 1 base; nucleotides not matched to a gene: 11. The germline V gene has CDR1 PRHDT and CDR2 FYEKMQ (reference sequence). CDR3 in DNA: TGTGCCAGCGCGCAACTAGCGGGGAGAAGGTCCTACGAGCAGTACTTC. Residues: CASAQLAGRRSYEQYF.

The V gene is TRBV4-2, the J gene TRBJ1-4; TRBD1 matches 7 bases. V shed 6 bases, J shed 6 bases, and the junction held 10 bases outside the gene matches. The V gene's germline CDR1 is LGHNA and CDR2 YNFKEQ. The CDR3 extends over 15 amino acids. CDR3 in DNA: TGTGCCAGCAGGAAAACCGGGACAGAAGATGAAAAACTGTTTTTT. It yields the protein CASRKTGTEDEKLFF.

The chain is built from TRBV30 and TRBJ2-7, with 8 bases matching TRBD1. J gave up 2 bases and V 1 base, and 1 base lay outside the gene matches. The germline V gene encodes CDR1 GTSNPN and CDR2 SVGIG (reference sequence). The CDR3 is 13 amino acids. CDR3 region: CAWSGTGTYEQYF. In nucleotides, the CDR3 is TGTGCCTGGAGTGGGACAGGGACCTACGAGCAGTACTTC. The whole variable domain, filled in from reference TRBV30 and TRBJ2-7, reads SQTIHQWPATLVQPVGSPLSLECTVEGTSNPNLYWYRQAAGRGLQLLFYSVGIGQISSEVPQNLSASRPQDRQFILSSKKLLLSDSGFYLCAWSGTGTYEQYFGPGTRLTVT.

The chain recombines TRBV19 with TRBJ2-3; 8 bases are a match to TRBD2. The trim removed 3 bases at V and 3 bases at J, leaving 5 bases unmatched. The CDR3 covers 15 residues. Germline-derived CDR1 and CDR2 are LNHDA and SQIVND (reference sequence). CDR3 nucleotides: TGTGCCAGTAGTATCGCGGGGGGAAGGACAGATACGCAGTATTTT. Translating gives CASSIAGGRTDTQYF.

CDR3 bases: TGTGCCAGCAGCTTGGGTCCAGGTTACAAGCTCAGAAACACCATATATTTT. Its protein is CASSLGPGYKLRNTIYF. This sequence joins TRBV5-6 and TRBJ1-3; no definite D call. Germline assignment: CDR1 SGHDT and CDR2 YYEEEE. V lost 0 bases to trimming and J lost 5 bases, with 18 bases between them. This CDR3 spans 17 amino acids.

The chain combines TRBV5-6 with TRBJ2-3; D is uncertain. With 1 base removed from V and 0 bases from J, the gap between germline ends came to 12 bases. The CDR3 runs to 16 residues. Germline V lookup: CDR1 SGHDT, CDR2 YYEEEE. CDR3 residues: CASSLLSVASTDTQYF. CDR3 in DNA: TGTGCCAGCAGCTTGTTGTCGGTTGCTAGCACAGATACGCAGTATTTT.

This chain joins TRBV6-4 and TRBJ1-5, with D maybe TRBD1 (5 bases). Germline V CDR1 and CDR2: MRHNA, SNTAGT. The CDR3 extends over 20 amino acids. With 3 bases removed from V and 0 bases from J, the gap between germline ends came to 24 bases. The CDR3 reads CASSENYRYRSAYSNQPQHF. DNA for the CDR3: TGTGCCAGCAGTGAAAACTACAGGTATCGTTCGGCATATAGCAATCAGCCCCAGCATTTT.

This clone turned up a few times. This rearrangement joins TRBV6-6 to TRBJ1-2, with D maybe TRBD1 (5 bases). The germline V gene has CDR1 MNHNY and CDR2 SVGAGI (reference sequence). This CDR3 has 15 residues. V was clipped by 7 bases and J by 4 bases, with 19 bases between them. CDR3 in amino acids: CASTVTSGRLYGYTF. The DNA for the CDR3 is TGTGCCAGCACGGTTACGTCAGGGCGCCTCTATGGCTACACCTTC.